The rows below give T cell receptor beta chains drawn from one sample of a study of shared clonotypes between healthy human individuals. Some clones are missing from TCRdb's copy, which holds only in-frame ones; the method was immunoSEQ multiplex PCR. The data contain millions of clones, about 95% of them seen just once; the ten biggest clones take up roughly 1%. Specimen: naive CD8+ T cells sorted from blood. The source of these receptors is a man between 18 and 29 years old in good health. Each CDR3 is given with its conserved first and last residue. A D gene is named only where the DNA matches it firmly. Not every row has a clone size; where given, it reads once, few, many or a size class.

d_gene: -; v_gene: TRBV9; abundance: -; j_gene: TRBJ1-2; CDR3aa: CASGQGYGYTF; CDR3nt: TGTGCCAGCGGGCAGGGCTATGGCTACACCTTC
d_gene: -; v_gene: TRBV27; abundance: -; j_gene: TRBJ2-1; CDR3aa: CASSFGAANEQFF; CDR3nt: TGTGCCAGCAGTTTCGGAGCGGCGAATGAGCAGTTCTTC
d_gene: -; v_gene: TRBV10-3; abundance: -; j_gene: TRBJ2-2; CDR3aa: CAISESNRPGELFF; CDR3nt: TGTGCCATCAGTGAGTCCAACCGGCCCGGGGAGCTGTTTTTT
d_gene: -; v_gene: TRBV28; abundance: -; j_gene: TRBJ2-7; CDR3aa: CASSSNGYPYEQYF; CDR3nt: TGTGCCAGCAGTTCCAATGGTTACCCCTACGAGCAGTACTTC
d_gene: -; v_gene: TRBV30; abundance: -; j_gene: TRBJ2-3; CDR3aa: CAWTPSRASQDTQYF; CDR3nt: TGTGCCTGGACCCCCTCCAGGGCTAGCCAAGATACGCAGTATTTT
d_gene: -; v_gene: TRBV27; abundance: once; j_gene: TRBJ2-5; CDR3aa: CASSFQVEETQYF; CDR3nt: TGTGCCAGCAGTTTTCAGGTCGAAGAGACCCAGTACTTC
d_gene: TRBD1; v_gene: TRBV27; abundance: -; j_gene: TRBJ1-1; CDR3aa: CASSSSRDRANTEAFF; CDR3nt: TGTGCCAGCAGTTCGTCCCGGGACAGGGCGAACACTGAAGCTTTCTTT
d_gene: -; v_gene: TRBV9; abundance: -; j_gene: TRBJ1-3; CDR3aa: CASSDTGGNTIYF; CDR3nt: TGTGCCAGCAGCGACACAGGGGGAAACACCATATATTTT
d_gene: -; v_gene: TRBV9; abundance: -; j_gene: TRBJ1-1; CDR3aa: CASSDGTGFNTEAFF; CDR3nt: TGTGCCAGCAGCGACGGGACGGGGTTTAACACTGAAGCTTTCTTT
d_gene: TRBD1; v_gene: TRBV29-1; abundance: -; j_gene: TRBJ1-6; CDR3aa: CSARTGHNPSPLHF; CDR3nt: TGCAGCGCAAGGACAGGGCATAACCCTTCACCCCTCCACTTT
d_gene: TRBD2; v_gene: TRBV27; abundance: -; j_gene: TRBJ2-3; CDR3aa: CASSAPTSGSPDTQYF; CDR3nt: TGTGCCAGCAGTGCCCCGACTAGCGGGAGTCCAGATACGCAGTATTTT
d_gene: -; v_gene: TRBV18; abundance: -; j_gene: TRBJ1-1; CDR3aa: CASSPAMVGAEAFF; CDR3nt: TGTGCCAGCTCACCCGCCATGGTGGGGGCCGAAGCTTTCTTT
d_gene: -; v_gene: TRBV28; abundance: -; j_gene: TRBJ2-7; CDR3aa: CASSEQYF; CDR3nt: TGTGCCAGCAGTGAGCAGTACTTC
d_gene: TRBD1; v_gene: TRBV7-8; abundance: -; j_gene: TRBJ1-3; CDR3aa: CASSFAGGSGNTIYF; CDR3nt: TGTGCCAGCAGCTTCGCAGGGGGCTCTGGAAACACCATATATTTT
d_gene: -; v_gene: TRBV30; abundance: -; j_gene: TRBJ2-5; CDR3aa: CAWSVLVETQYF; CDR3nt: TGTGCCTGGAGTGTACTGGTCGAGACCCAGTACTTC
d_gene: TRBD1; v_gene: TRBV28; abundance: -; j_gene: TRBJ1-2; CDR3aa: CASSWTGGYTF; CDR3nt: TGTGCCAGCAGTTGGACAGGGGGCTACACCTTC
d_gene: TRBD2; v_gene: TRBV30; abundance: -; j_gene: TRBJ2-7; CDR3aa: CASGAGGDDEQYF; CDR3nt: TGTGCCTCAGGGGCGGGAGGGGATGACGAGCAGTACTTC
d_gene: -; v_gene: TRBV14; abundance: -; j_gene: TRBJ1-4; CDR3aa: CASSQEISGAEKLFF; CDR3nt: TGTGCCAGCAGCCAAGAAATCTCAGGCGCTGAAAAACTGTTTTTT
d_gene: TRBD1; v_gene: TRBV7-8; abundance: -; j_gene: TRBJ1-4; CDR3aa: CASSYYEQGGDEKLFF; CDR3nt: TGTGCCAGCAGCTACTATGAACAGGGGGGGGATGAAAAACTGTTTTTT
d_gene: TRBD1; v_gene: TRBV15; abundance: -; j_gene: TRBJ2-7; CDR3aa: CATSWQGQAYEQYF; CDR3nt: TGTGCCACCAGTTGGCAGGGACAGGCCTACGAGCAGTACTTC
d_gene: TRBD2; v_gene: TRBV28; abundance: -; j_gene: TRBJ2-5; CDR3aa: CASSFLAGIQETQYF; CDR3nt: TGTGCCAGCAGTTTTTTAGCGGGGATACAAGAGACCCAGTACTTC
d_gene: -; v_gene: TRBV4-1; abundance: -; j_gene: TRBJ2-7; CDR3aa: CASSQVGEGTYEQYF; CDR3nt: TGCGCCAGCAGCCAAGTTGGAGAGGGTACCTACGAGCAGTACTTC
d_gene: -; v_gene: TRBV7-9; abundance: once; j_gene: TRBJ2-7; CDR3aa: CASSSPTGLSYEQYF; CDR3nt: TGTGCCAGCAGCTCCCCGACAGGCCTGTCCTACGAGCAGTACTTC
d_gene: TRBD2; v_gene: TRBV6-6; abundance: -; j_gene: TRBJ2-1; CDR3aa: CASSYGPGGDYNEQFF; CDR3nt: TGTGCCAGCAGTTACGGTCCCGGGGGGGACTACAATGAGCAGTTCTTC
d_gene: TRBD2; v_gene: TRBV9; abundance: -; j_gene: TRBJ2-1; CDR3aa: CASSVGGGDYNEQFF; CDR3nt: TGTGCCAGCAGCGTAGGCGGGGGGGATTACAATGAGCAGTTCTTC
d_gene: -; v_gene: TRBV5-4; abundance: -; j_gene: TRBJ1-6; CDR3aa: CASSPGPSSYNSPLHF; CDR3nt: TGTGCCAGCAGCCCCGGGCCGAGCTCCTATAATTCACCCCTCCACTTT
d_gene: -; v_gene: TRBV6-5; abundance: -; j_gene: TRBJ1-1; CDR3aa: CASSLAPTGGIEAFF; CDR3nt: TGTGCCAGCAGTCTCGCCCCGACAGGAGGTATTGAAGCTTTCTTT
d_gene: TRBD2; v_gene: TRBV10-1; abundance: -; j_gene: TRBJ2-4; CDR3aa: CASSETSGGKNIQYF; CDR3nt: TGCGCCAGCAGTGAGACTAGCGGGGGCAAAAACATTCAGTACTTC
d_gene: -; v_gene: TRBV4-1; abundance: -; j_gene: TRBJ1-2; CDR3aa: CASSHSNLDRIAF; CDR3nt: TGCGCCAGCAGTCACTCTAATCTTGACAGGATCGCCTTC
d_gene: TRBD1; v_gene: TRBV5-4; abundance: -; j_gene: TRBJ2-7; CDR3aa: CASSYGQGKSYEQYF; CDR3nt: TGTGCCAGCAGCTACGGACAGGGTAAATCCTACGAGCAGTACTTC
d_gene: -; v_gene: TRBV4-3; abundance: -; j_gene: TRBJ1-1; CDR3aa: CASSQELSRGTEAFF; CDR3nt: TGCGCCAGCAGCCAAGAGCTAAGCCGTGGGACTGAAGCTTTCTTT
d_gene: -; v_gene: TRBV28; abundance: -; j_gene: TRBJ2-5; CDR3aa: CASSLKGNQETQYF; CDR3nt: TGTGCCAGCAGTTTAAAGGGGAACCAAGAGACCCAGTACTTC
d_gene: TRBD2; v_gene: TRBV6-6; abundance: once; j_gene: TRBJ2-1; CDR3aa: CASSYLRERGYNEQFF; CDR3nt: TGTGCCAGCAGTTACTTAAGAGAGCGGGGTTACAATGAGCAGTTCTTC
d_gene: TRBD1; v_gene: TRBV19; abundance: -; j_gene: TRBJ1-1; CDR3aa: CASSVTGVTEAFF; CDR3nt: TGTGCCAGTAGTGTTACAGGGGTCACTGAAGCTTTCTTT
d_gene: TRBD2; v_gene: TRBV13; abundance: -; j_gene: TRBJ2-7; CDR3aa: CASSSHLAGGGSEQYF; CDR3nt: TGTGCCAGCAGCTCCCACTTAGCGGGAGGGGGGAGCGAGCAGTACTTC
d_gene: -; v_gene: TRBV9; abundance: -; j_gene: TRBJ1-4; CDR3aa: CASSAHDLNEKLFF; CDR3nt: TGTGCCAGCAGCGCGCACGACCTTAATGAAAAACTGTTTTTT
d_gene: -; v_gene: TRBV15; abundance: -; j_gene: TRBJ2-5; CDR3aa: CATSREQDLIQETQYF; CDR3nt: TGTGCCACCAGCAGAGAGCAGGACCTGATACAAGAGACCCAGTACTTC
d_gene: -; v_gene: TRBV6-5; abundance: -; j_gene: TRBJ2-1; CDR3aa: CASSYFVAPLNEQFF; CDR3nt: TGTGCCAGCAGCTACTTCGTAGCCCCCCTTAATGAGCAGTTCTTC
d_gene: TRBD1; v_gene: TRBV6-5; abundance: -; j_gene: TRBJ1-5; CDR3aa: CASRGQGENQPQHF; CDR3nt: TGTGCCAGCAGGGGACAGGGGGAGAATCAGCCCCAGCATTTT
d_gene: -; v_gene: TRBV13; abundance: -; j_gene: TRBJ2-7; CDR3aa: CASSNRDGLYEQYF; CDR3nt: TGTGCCAGCAGCAACCGGGACGGCCTATACGAGCAGTACTTC
d_gene: -; v_gene: TRBV19; abundance: -; j_gene: TRBJ1-1; CDR3aa: CASSIVQNTEAFF; CDR3nt: TGTGCCAGTAGTATAGTGCAGAACACTGAAGCTTTCTTT
d_gene: TRBD2; v_gene: TRBV4-3; abundance: -; j_gene: TRBJ2-1; CDR3aa: CASSQDGIGPTGGEQFF; CDR3nt: TGCGCCAGCAGCCAAGATGGTATAGGGCCGACGGGGGGTGAGCAGTTCTTC
d_gene: TRBD1; v_gene: TRBV10-3; abundance: -; j_gene: TRBJ1-5; CDR3aa: CAISDGQGAGNQPQHF; CDR3nt: TGTGCCATCAGTGATGGACAGGGGGCCGGCAATCAGCCCCAGCATTTT
d_gene: -; v_gene: TRBV9; abundance: -; j_gene: TRBJ1-1; CDR3aa: CASSPRLGGGNTEAFF; CDR3nt: TGTGCCAGCAGCCCCAGGCTGGGGGGAGGGAACACTGAAGCTTTCTTT
d_gene: -; v_gene: TRBV27; abundance: -; j_gene: TRBJ2-7; CDR3aa: CASSLGVAYEQYF; CDR3nt: TGTGCCAGCAGTTTAGGAGTGGCCTACGAGCAGTACTTC
d_gene: -; v_gene: TRBV6-1; abundance: -; j_gene: TRBJ2-7; CDR3aa: CASSVQDRFYEQYF; CDR3nt: TGTGCCAGCAGTGTACAGGATCGCTTCTACGAGCAGTACTTC
d_gene: -; v_gene: TRBV9; abundance: -; j_gene: TRBJ1-1; CDR3aa: CAGGQGLNTEAFF; CDR3nt: TGTGCCGGCGGCCAGGGCTTGAACACTGAAGCTTTCTTT
d_gene: -; v_gene: TRBV5-1; abundance: -; j_gene: TRBJ2-5; CDR3aa: CASSLGGAETQYF; CDR3nt: TGCGCCAGCAGCTTGGGCGGGGCAGAGACCCAGTACTTC
d_gene: TRBD1; v_gene: TRBV30; abundance: -; j_gene: TRBJ1-1; CDR3aa: CAWISGTGASNTEAFF; CDR3nt: TGTGCCTGGATCTCCGGGACAGGGGCCTCGAACACTGAAGCTTTCTTT
d_gene: -; v_gene: TRBV30; abundance: -; j_gene: TRBJ1-2; CDR3aa: CAWSGQDGYTF; CDR3nt: TGTGCCTGGAGTGGGCAGGATGGCTACACCTTC
d_gene: -; v_gene: TRBV4-1; abundance: -; j_gene: TRBJ2-2; CDR3aa: CGSRDTVQPGELFF; CDR3nt: TGCGGAAGCAGGGACACCGTCCAACCCGGGGAGCTGTTTTTT
d_gene: -; v_gene: TRBV6-1; abundance: once; j_gene: TRBJ2-1; CDR3aa: CASSEAIFRTGDDEQFF; CDR3nt: TGTGCCAGCAGTGAAGCGATTTTTAGGACCGGAGACGATGAGCAGTTCTTC
d_gene: -; v_gene: TRBV9; abundance: -; j_gene: TRBJ2-3; CDR3aa: CASSGLGGSSTDTQYF; CDR3nt: TGTGCCAGCAGCGGACTAGGGGGGAGTAGCACAGATACGCAGTATTTT
d_gene: -; v_gene: TRBV9; abundance: -; j_gene: TRBJ2-3; CDR3aa: CASSVVGTDTQYF; CDR3nt: TGTGCCAGCAGCGTAGTGGGCACAGATACGCAGTATTTT
d_gene: -; v_gene: TRBV6-6; abundance: once; j_gene: TRBJ2-7; CDR3aa: CASSYEVSPYEQYF; CDR3nt: TGTGCCAGCAGTTACGAAGTGAGTCCCTACGAGCAGTACTTC
d_gene: -; v_gene: TRBV28; abundance: -; j_gene: TRBJ2-1; CDR3aa: CASSPPEENEQFF; CDR3nt: TGTGCCAGCAGTCCCCCGGAGGAAAATGAGCAGTTCTTC
d_gene: -; v_gene: TRBV6-6; abundance: -; j_gene: TRBJ1-1; CDR3aa: CASETGTEAFF; CDR3nt: TGTGCCAGCGAGACAGGCACTGAAGCTTTCTTT
d_gene: -; v_gene: TRBV5-6; abundance: -; j_gene: TRBJ2-7; CDR3aa: CASSLGAKVNEQYF; CDR3nt: TGTGCCAGCAGCTTGGGCGCTAAAGTTAACGAGCAGTACTTC